These 5 T cell receptor beta chains came from one sample sequenced in a study of CD8+ T cells in alopecia areata. It was with CD4, CD8alpha, NKG2D, NKG2ACE and other markers that pooled cutaneous lymph node cells were sorted. Following RNA extraction, reverse transcription yielded cDNA that acted as the sequencing template. Produced via immunoSEQ multiplex PCR; TCRdb's table is partial and in-frame only. The sample contains approximately 300,000 clones, none occurring once; more than 0.95% lies in the top ten. The specimen was CD4+ T cells sorted from a lymph node. These receptors all stem from a C3H/HeJ mouse with alopecia areata. As its MHC haplotype, the strain has H2-k.

This clone was seen a few times. All gene names here are mouse names. The CDR3 end lies 4 residues beyond the end of the read and is filled in from the germline J gene. The chain couples TRBV13-3 to TRBJ2-1; TRBD1 might be the D (5 bases). CDR1 is NNHDY, CDR2 SYVADS, per germline. Deletions cut 2 bases from V and 6 bases from J, with 6 bases between. The CDR3 consists of 12 residues. The CDR3 is CASSEGVAEQFF. CDR3 DNA, as far as it was read: TGTGCCAGCAGTGAAGGGGTTGCT.

This clone was observed a handful of times. The gene symbols are mouse symbols. The CDR3 end falls 4 residues outside the read, so it is completed with the germline J gene. This chain joins TRBV13-2 and TRBJ2-7; 12 bases are a match to TRBD1. The CDR3 has 15 residues. Per germline, CDR1 NNHNN and CDR2 SYGAGS (reference sequence). The CDR3 bases that were read are TGTGCCAGCGGTGATGCGGGGGACAGGGGGCAT. It yields the protein CASGDAGDRGH. The full CDR3 protein reads CASGDAGDRGHEQYF.

This clone appeared a few times. Gene and germline names: mouse. Read sequence stops 4 residues before the CDR3 end, and the germline J gene provides the missing end. The same CDR3 is also encoded by other DNA sequences in this sample. The rearrangement links TRBV13-3 to TRBJ2-5, with D possibly being TRBD2 (6 bases). The CDR3 has 13 residues. Germline V gene data show CDR1 as NNHDY and CDR2 as SYVADS. The sequenced part of the CDR3 DNA is TGTGCCAGCAGTGATTGGGGGAAAGAC. The encoded protein is CASSDWGKD. From start to end, the CDR3 is CASSDWGKDTQYF.

With respect to this clone: Mouse gene names and germline throughout. The CDR3 extends 4 residues past the end of the read, so its final part is completed from the germline J gene. The chain carries TRBV13-1 and TRBJ2-3; TRBD1 might be the D (6 bases). Germline V gives CDR1 NSHNY, CDR2 SYGAGN. The CDR3 runs 13 residues. The covered CDR3 bases are TGTGCCAGCAGCCTCAGGGGTGGAGAA. It is translated as CASSLRGGE. In full, the CDR3 is CASSLRGGETLYF.

In this sample, this clone turned up a few times. The germline and genes are mouse ones. The read halts 4 residues ahead of the CDR3 end, with the missing end drawn from the germline J gene. The genes are TRBV13-3 and TRBJ2-7; TRBD1 is a possible D gene (6 bases). Germline lookup yields CDR1 NNHDY and CDR2 SYVADS. This CDR3 spans 16 amino acids. V dropped 3 bases and J dropped 0 bases, with 16 bases sitting between them. CDR3 DNA (partial): TGTGCCAGCAGTGTCCCGGGACAAACGAGCTCCTAT. It is translated as CASSVPGQTSSY. The whole CDR3 sequence reads CASSVPGQTSSYEQYF.